This T cell receptor (beta chain) was sequenced in a study of T-cell memory formation after mild COVID-19 (dated by TCRdb to the early 2020s). Study-wide context: TCR sequence clusters from the two donors were found to be largely donor specific. In a couple of donors, T-cell clones that expanded and contracted after mild COVID-19 were followed by sequencing TCRalpha and TCRbeta repertoires longitudinally. Two young, previously healthy adult volunteers made up the cohort, one male and one female.

From the cysteine through the phenylalanine, the CDR3 covers 15 amino acids. Of all the DNA, just the CDR3 is kept, 45 bases in frame from base 1. The germline ends are 14 bases apart after V is trimmed by 7 bases and J by 2 bases. Regarding this clonotype: It lacks a known antigen. The input lacks base qualities; no much larger clone sits a single base away.

Ficoll-Paque density gradient centrifugation was used to isolate PBMCs. The instrument was an Illumina NovaSeq 6000. cDNA libraries for TCRalpha and TCRbeta were prepared by 5'RACE using constant-segment primers, with sample barcodes and unique molecular identifiers added. Trizol reagent was used to extract RNA from every sample. Amplification of the libraries took two PCR steps, and the second step added a second sample barcode plus Illumina TruSeq adapters. Sequencing of the libraries was done on an Illumina NovaSeq, producing 2 x 150 bp paired-end reads. The paper's data handling went like this. With migec v1.2.7, reads were demultiplexed and then collapsed into UMI-guided consensus sequences. With mixcr v2.1.11, UMI consensuses were aligned to TRA and TRB V and J templates and assembled into clonotypes. Expanded or contracted clonotypes were those called significant by both edgeR and NoisET, with noise models trained on biological replicates. edgeR calls used a false discovery rate-adjusted p below 0.01 and a log2 fold-change threshold of 1. As an exploratory analysis of dynamics, PCA with hierarchical clustering was applied to max-normalized trajectories of the 1000 most abundant clonotypes. Separately sequenced CD4+ and CD8+ repertoires were used to assign the CD4 or CD8 phenotype of responding clones. TCRdb ran its own pipeline on the public reads, namely fastp trimming at Q25 and MiXCR clone calling, and kept in-frame beta chains. Rows are combined by CDR3 protein, so each entry shows the most common genes and DNA. TCRdb's processing, not the authors' own work, is the source of the V and J calls. The sample includes a few hundred thousand distinct CDR3 sequences, with roughly a fifth observed a single time. Jointly, the top ten make up 8.4% of the sample.

General findings and caveats noted by the study authors: Contracting CD4+ clones turned up mainly in the CM and EM memory subsets, whereas EMRA was where CD8+ clones were enriched. Only a couple of mild cases were covered by the study, and larger cohorts that include severe cases with pre-infection samples were considered necessary. The detection of some responding clones in pre-infection memory suggests that pre-existing cross-reactive memory T cells joined the SARS-CoV-2 response. Whether the second-wave clones peaking on day 37 were SARS-CoV-2 specific was not confirmed. Balanced CD4/CD8 phenotypes were observed for clones contracting from day 15 to 85, whereas a bias towards CD4+ was observed for a second wave of clones expanding from day 15 to 37.

This receptor was taken from an adult woman who had mild COVID-19 (a few samples of this study predate the infection). The sample titles of this study are shuffled in the database, so cell type and time point are left out; the donor was told from shared clones. Sequencing used PBMCs or a T cell subset sorted from them (not recorded which). The sequence is built from TRBV12-3 or TRBV12-4 and TRBJ2-2, and TRBD2 may be the D gene, going by 6 matching bases. Read as DNA, the sequence is TGTGCCAGCACCTGGGACTTGAGAAACACCGGGGAGCTGTTTTTT. This translates into CASTWDLRNTGELFF.